This TCR beta chain was captured by sequencing in a study of T cell responses to AZD1222 COVID-19 vaccine. The CDR3 is made up of 15 amino acids. After removal of 6 bases from V and 0 bases from J, the junction contained 5 bases not matched to a gene. Germline loops: CDR1 MNHEY, CDR2 SVGAGI. Whole-study findings and limits: Clonal diversity may have been underestimated, and the donors were mostly white British, with more females than males.

The table lists this clone with a count of one. As yet, its antigen is unknown. Some clones are missing from TCRdb's copy, which holds only in-frame ones; the method was immunoSEQ multiplex PCR. The sample shows approximately 110,000 clones, around 89% of them seen only once. The chain couples TRBV6-5 to TRBJ1-3, with TRBD1 matching 7 bases. This receptor was taken from an adult in good health. The sample in question was peripheral blood, obtained on day 0 of AZD1222 vaccination. The CDR3: CASRGTVISGNTIYF. The CDR3 nucleotides are TGTGCCAGCAGGGGGACAGTAATCTCTGGAAACACCATATATTTT.